A single sample gave rise to the 18 T cell receptor beta chains below, sequenced in a study of T cells in Graves' hyperthyroidism and ophthalmopathy. Researchers took RNA transcripts and amplified the TCR beta CDR3 regions from them. First-round RT-PCR of the TCR CDR3 relied on the HTBI primer set. TCRdb fed the multiplex PCR reads into MiXCR, producing one record per CDR3 protein. The table lists over 300,000 distinct CDR3 sequences, about 15% of them singletons. Sequenced input: blood. Every receptor here comes from a woman in her sixties or seventies with Graves' hyperthyroidism.

This clonotype has a count of ten or more. V and J are TRBV20-1 and TRBJ1-1; D remains unclear. Germline V gene sequence: CDR1 DFQATT, CDR2 SNEGSKA (reference sequence). Trimming cost V 0 bases and J 4 bases, with 12 bases left between them. This CDR3 has 14 amino acids. The CDR3 region has the DNA TGCAGTGCTAGAGATCGAATCTCTAGCACTGAAGCTTTCTTT. It encodes CSARDRISSTEAFF.

In its sample, this clonotype was seen many times. The CDR3 loop is CASSPWTERGNQPQHF. The CDR3 DNA follows: TGTGCCAGCAGTCCGTGGACGGAAAGGGGCAATCAGCCCCAGCATTTT. The chain employs TRBV7-8 and TRBJ1-5; D remains ambiguous. This CDR3 is built from 16 residues. Trimming took 6 bases from V and 2 from J, leaving 17 bases between them. CDR1 and CDR2 from the germline V gene are SGHVS and FQNEAQ.

This clonotype was observed many times. The V and J genes are TRBV7-9 and TRBJ2-1; weak D call: TRBD2 (6 bases). Per germline, CDR1 SEHNR and CDR2 FQNEAQ (reference sequence). The V end lost 5 bases, the J end lost 11 bases, and 10 bases lay between the germline ends. CDR3 size: 11 residues. The CDR3 nucleotides are TGTGCCAGCAGCCCCGGAGGGCAGCAGTTCTTC. Amino acids: CASSPGGQQFF.

This clonotype was observed many times. The V gene is TRBV20-1, the J gene TRBJ2-3; D ambiguous. V lost 6 bases to trimming and J lost 4 bases, with 11 bases between them. Germline CDR1 is DFQATT and CDR2 is SNEGSKA (reference sequence). The CDR3 has 12 amino acids. The CDR3 loop reads CSAHDDPDTQYF. The CDR3 DNA follows: TGCAGTGCCCACGATGATCCAGATACGCAGTATTTT.

At least ten counts were recorded for this clonotype. The CDR3, as DNA: TGCGCCAGCAGCTTACGGACAGGCACCGGGTACGAGCAGTACTTC. The encoded protein is CASSLRTGTGYEQYF. The chain combines TRBV5-1 with TRBJ2-7; TRBD1 matches at 7 bases. The CDR3 has 15 amino acids. From germline, CDR1 is SGHRS and CDR2 YFSETQ. V shed 2 bases, J shed 4 bases, and the junction held 9 bases outside the gene matches.

Many counts were recorded for this clonotype. The J gene is TRBJ1-6, the V gene TRBV3-1, with 7 bases fitting TRBD1. The CDR3 covers 16 residues. In germline, CDR1 is LGHDT, CDR2 YNNKEL (reference sequence). With 0 bases clipped from V and 7 bases from J, the junction kept 6 bases outside the gene matches. This CDR3 reads CASSQELGQINSPLHF. CDR3 nucleotide sequence: TGTGCCAGCAGCCAAGAATTGGGACAGATAAATTCACCCCTCCACTTT.

This clonotype has just a few counts. CDR3 sequence (DNA): TGTGCCAGTAGTACGAGCAGCGGTTACGAGCAGTACTTC. This translates into CASSTSSGYEQYF. V gene TRBV19 combines with J gene TRBJ2-7; a possible D gene is TRBD2 (5 bases). Trimming took off 4 bases at V and 4 bases at J, with 11 bases between the two ends. The CDR3 sequence is 13 residues long. The V gene's germline CDR1 is LNHDA and CDR2 SQIVND (reference sequence).

This chain uses TRBV19 with TRBJ1-3, with 8 bases that match TRBD1. Germline CDR1 is LNHDA and CDR2 is SQIVND (reference sequence). The CDR3 length is 17 residues. J gave up 0 bases and V 5 bases, and 9 bases lay outside the gene matches. DNA for the CDR3: TGTGCCAGTAGTCTAAACTCAGGGGGCAACTCTGGAAACACCATATATTTT. Translated: CASSLNSGGNSGNTIYF.

Regarding this clonotype: This clone may be a read error of a much larger clone one base away. V usage is TRBV18 and J usage is TRBJ2-5; D perhaps matches TRBD1 (5 bases). Germline values: CDR1 KGHSH, CDR2 LQKENI. This CDR3 has 17 residues. This chain's CDR3 is CVSSPRSGAQVQETQYF. CDR3 nucleotides: TGTGTCAGCTCACCACGATCTGGGGCTCAAGTACAAGAGACCCAGTACTTC.

This clonotype showed up many times. The V and J genes are TRBV20-1 and TRBJ1-1; TRBD1 agrees at 9 bases. V shed 3 bases, J shed 5 bases, and the junction held 10 bases outside the gene matches. The CDR3 length is 15 residues. Germline CDR1 and CDR2: DFQATT and SNEGSKA (reference sequence). The CDR3 DNA reads as TGCAGTGCTAGTGTGACAGGGGGATATGGAACTGAAGCTTTCTTT. Translated, it gives CSASVTGGYGTEAFF.

This clonotype showed up many times. The J gene is TRBJ1-1, the V gene TRBV20-1; TRBD1 is a possible D gene (5 bases). Per germline, CDR1 DFQATT and CDR2 SNEGSKA (reference sequence). Trimming removed 6 bases at V and 3 bases at J, with 11 bases between. CDR3 length: 12 amino acids. CDR3: CSARRGDTEAFF. In DNA form, the CDR3 reads TGCAGTGCCAGGAGAGGGGACACTGAAGCTTTCTTT.

In the case of this clonotype: At one end, the junction sequence differs from germline, possibly due to a read error. This rearrangement joins TRBV7-6 to TRBJ2-1, with 7 bases that match TRBD1. This CDR3 comprises 16 residues. Looked up from germline, CDR1 is SGHVS and CDR2 is FNYEAQ. CDR3 DNA: TGTGCCGGCAGCTTAGGTGCCCCGGACAGGTCCTACGAGCAGTTCTTC. Translation: CAGSLGAPDRSYEQFF.

The chain joins TRBV20-1 to TRBJ2-2, with 8 bases identical to TRBD2. Germline V gene lookup returns CDR1 DFQATT and CDR2 SNEGSKA (reference sequence). The CDR3 contains 14 residues. With V trimmed by 3 bases and J by 5 bases, 5 bases remained unmatched. CDR3 residues: CSASPSGRTGELFF. The CDR3, as DNA: TGCAGTGCTAGCCCCAGCGGGAGAACCGGGGAGCTGTTTTTT.

This clonotype was observed at least ten times. J is TRBJ1-5 and V is TRBV18; D may be TRBD1 (5 bases). The CDR3 runs to 15 residues. Trimming took off 5 bases at V and 0 bases at J, with 11 bases between the two ends. Germline V gene sequence: CDR1 KGHSH, CDR2 LQKENI. CDR3 DNA: TGTGCCAGCTCAGAACAGGACGGTAGCAATCAGCCCCAGCATTTT. Amino acid sequence: CASSEQDGSNQPQHF.

Many counts were recorded for this clonotype. This chain's CDR3 is CAWSVLGFGYGYTF. In DNA form, the CDR3 reads TGTGCCTGGAGTGTACTGGGATTCGGCTATGGCTACACCTTC. The V and J genes are TRBV30 and TRBJ1-2; no reliable D call. The germline gives CDR1 GTSNPN, CDR2 SVGIG (reference sequence). The CDR3 sequence is 14 residues long. Trimming removed 0 bases from V and 4 bases from J, with 12 bases in between.

CDR3 amino acids: CASSPRAGGLVINQPQHF. CDR3 nucleotides: TGTGCCAGCAGCCCCCGGGCAGGGGGTCTTGTCATCAATCAGCCCCAGCATTTT. The chain joins TRBV3-1 to TRBJ1-5, with 7 bases aligning to TRBD1. The V gene end was trimmed by 4 bases and the J gene end by 3 bases; junction bases not matched to a gene: 15. The CDR3 totals 18 residues. Germline values: CDR1 LGHDT, CDR2 YNNKEL (reference sequence).

V and J are TRBV27 and TRBJ2-7; D gene unclear. In germline, CDR1 is MNHEY, CDR2 SMNVEV (reference sequence). This CDR3 has 14 residues. Trimming pared 4 bases from V and 2 bases from J, leaving 12 bases between. The CDR3 DNA sequence: TGTGCCAGCAGTTCCCCCGGGCAGGCCTACGAGCAGTACTTC. Its translation: CASSSPGQAYEQYF.

This CDR3 reads CASWNKVAYEQYF. The CDR3 bases are TGTGCCAGTTGGAACAAAGTTGCCTACGAGCAGTACTTC. The rearrangement joins TRBV27 to TRBJ2-7; no firm D call. Trimming took off 9 bases at V and 2 bases at J, with 14 bases between the two ends. CDR1 and CDR2 from the germline V gene are MNHEY and SMNVEV (reference sequence). This CDR3 is 13 amino acids long.